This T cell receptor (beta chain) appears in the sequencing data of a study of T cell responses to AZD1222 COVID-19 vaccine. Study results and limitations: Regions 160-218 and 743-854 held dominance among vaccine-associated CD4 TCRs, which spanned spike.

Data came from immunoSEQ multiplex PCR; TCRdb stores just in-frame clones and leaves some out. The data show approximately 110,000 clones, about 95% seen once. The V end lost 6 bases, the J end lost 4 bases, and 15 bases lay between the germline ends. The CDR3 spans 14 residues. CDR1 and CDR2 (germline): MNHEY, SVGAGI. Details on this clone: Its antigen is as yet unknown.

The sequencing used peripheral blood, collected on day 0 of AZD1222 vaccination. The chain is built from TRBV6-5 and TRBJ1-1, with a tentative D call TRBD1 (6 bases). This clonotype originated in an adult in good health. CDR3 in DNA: TGTGCCAGCAGGTCCAGGGGTTCGGCCACTGAAGCTTTCTTT. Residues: CASRSRGSATEAFF.